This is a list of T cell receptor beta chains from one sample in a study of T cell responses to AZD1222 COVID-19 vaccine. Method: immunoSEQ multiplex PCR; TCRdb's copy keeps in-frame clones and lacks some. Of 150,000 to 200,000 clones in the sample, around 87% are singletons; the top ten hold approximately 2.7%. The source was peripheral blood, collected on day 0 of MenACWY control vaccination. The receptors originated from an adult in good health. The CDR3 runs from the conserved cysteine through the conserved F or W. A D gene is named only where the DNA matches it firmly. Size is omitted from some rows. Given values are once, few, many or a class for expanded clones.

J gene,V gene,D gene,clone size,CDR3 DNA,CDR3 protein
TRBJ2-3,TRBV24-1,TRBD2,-,TGTGCCACCAGTGAGCCTACCGGGACTAGAAGGGATACGCAGTATTTT,CATSEPTGTRRDTQYF
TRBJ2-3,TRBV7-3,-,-,TGTGCCAGCAGCCTCGGACGGGAAGATACGCAGTATTTT,CASSLGREDTQYF
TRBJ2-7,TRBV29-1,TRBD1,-,TGCAGCGTTGATGAGACAGGGGGCAGCTGGCAGTACTTC,CSVDETGGSWQYF
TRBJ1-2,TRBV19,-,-,TGTGCCAGTAGTACAACCGGGACCTCAATGTTTGGCTACACCTTC,CASSTTGTSMFGYTF
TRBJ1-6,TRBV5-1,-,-,TGCGCCAGCAGCTTTCAGGTTCAGGGAGATAATTCACCCCTCCACTTT,CASSFQVQGDNSPLHF
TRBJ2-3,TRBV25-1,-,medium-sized,TGTGCCAGTGGGAGGGGGCTGGCAGATACGCAGTATTTT,CASGRGLADTQYF
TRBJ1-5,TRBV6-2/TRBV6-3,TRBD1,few,TGTGCCAGCAGTTACTTGGGACAGGGGCGCGTATCGGGCAATCAGCCCCAGCATTTT,CASSYLGQGRVSGNQPQHF
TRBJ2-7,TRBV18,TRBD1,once,TGTGCCAGCTCATCATCCACAGGGGGCAAGGAGCAGTACTTC,CASSSSTGGKEQYF
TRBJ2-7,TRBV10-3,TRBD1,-,TGTGCCATCAGCGCCCCCGGGACAGGGGGTTACGAGCAGTACTTC,CAISAPGTGGYEQYF
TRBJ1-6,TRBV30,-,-,TGTGCCTGGGGACCTTCCTGGCCCCTCCACTTT,CAWGPSWPLHF
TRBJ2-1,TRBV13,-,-,TGTGCCAGCAGCTCCCTAGCAAGGAATGAGCAGTTCTTC,CASSSLARNEQFF
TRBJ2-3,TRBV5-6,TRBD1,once,TGTGCCAGCAGCACCCCGGGACAGGGCACAGATACGCAGTATTTT,CASSTPGQGTDTQYF
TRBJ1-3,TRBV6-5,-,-,TGTGCCAGCCGGCAGGCCTCTGGAAACACCATATATTTT,CASRQASGNTIYF
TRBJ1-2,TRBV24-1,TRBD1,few,TGTGCCACCAGGGGGGACAGGAACTATGGCTACACCTTC,CATRGDRNYGYTF
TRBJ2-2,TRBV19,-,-,TGTGCCAGTAGTACTAAAGCGGGCTTGAGGATCGGGGAGCTGTTTTTT,CASSTKAGLRIGELFF
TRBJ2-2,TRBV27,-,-,TGTGCCAGCAGTTCCTACAGGGACACCGGGGAGCTGTTTTTT,CASSSYRDTGELFF
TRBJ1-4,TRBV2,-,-,TGTGCCAGCAGTTTCTCTCGTCATCTGGGTCAGGGGCATGAGGAAAAACTGTTTTTT,CASSFSRHLGQGHEEKLFF
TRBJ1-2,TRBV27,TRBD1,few,TGTGCCAGCAGGAAGACAGGGGAGGGCGGCTACACCTTC,CASRKTGEGGYTF
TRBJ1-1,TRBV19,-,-,TGTGCCAGTTCGGAGACAGCCACGGGGAACACTGAAGCTTTCTTT,CASSETATGNTEAFF
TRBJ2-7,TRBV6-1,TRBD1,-,TGTGCCAGCAGTGAAGCGTTAACAGGGGCCTACGAGCAGTACTTC,CASSEALTGAYEQYF
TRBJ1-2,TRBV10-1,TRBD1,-,TGCGCCAGCAGTAGGACAGGGAAGAGCTATGGCTACACCTTC,CASSRTGKSYGYTF
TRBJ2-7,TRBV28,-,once,TGTGCCAGCGTGCGAACGGGGAGTGCCTACGAGCAGTACTTC,CASVRTGSAYEQYF
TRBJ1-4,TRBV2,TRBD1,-,TGTGCCAGCATAGACAGGGAAAGGCAACTGTTTTTT,CASIDRERQLFF
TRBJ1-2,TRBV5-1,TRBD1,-,TGCGCCAGCAGCACAATGGACAGGGGACATAGAGGCTACACCTTC,CASSTMDRGHRGYTF
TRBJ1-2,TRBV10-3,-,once,TGTGCCATCAGCCCCTCCAGGGGCAACTATGGCTACACCTTC,CAISPSRGNYGYTF
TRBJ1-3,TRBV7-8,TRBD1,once,TGTGCCAGCAGCTTAGACAGGGGCACTGGAAACACCATATATTTT,CASSLDRGTGNTIYF
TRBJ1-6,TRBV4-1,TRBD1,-,TGCGCCAGCAGCCAATGGGGCCGGGACAGGGGTAATTCACCCCTCCACTTT,CASSQWGRDRGNSPLHF
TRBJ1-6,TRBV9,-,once,TGTGCCAGCAGCGTAGCAGGGGACCCCTATAATTCACCCCTCCACTTT,CASSVAGDPYNSPLHF
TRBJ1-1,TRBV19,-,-,TGTGCCAGTAGTATAGCAGATTTCGGCAGGAGAGAGAACACTGAAGCTTTCTTT,CASSIADFGRRENTEAFF
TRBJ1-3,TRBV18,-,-,TGTGCCAGCTCGCCTGGGGACGGACGATCTGGAAACACCATATATTTT,CASSPGDGRSGNTIYF
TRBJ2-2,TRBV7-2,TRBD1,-,TGTGCCAGCAGCTCGCGGACAGGGAGTGAGTACACCGGGGAGCTGTTTTTT,CASSSRTGSEYTGELFF